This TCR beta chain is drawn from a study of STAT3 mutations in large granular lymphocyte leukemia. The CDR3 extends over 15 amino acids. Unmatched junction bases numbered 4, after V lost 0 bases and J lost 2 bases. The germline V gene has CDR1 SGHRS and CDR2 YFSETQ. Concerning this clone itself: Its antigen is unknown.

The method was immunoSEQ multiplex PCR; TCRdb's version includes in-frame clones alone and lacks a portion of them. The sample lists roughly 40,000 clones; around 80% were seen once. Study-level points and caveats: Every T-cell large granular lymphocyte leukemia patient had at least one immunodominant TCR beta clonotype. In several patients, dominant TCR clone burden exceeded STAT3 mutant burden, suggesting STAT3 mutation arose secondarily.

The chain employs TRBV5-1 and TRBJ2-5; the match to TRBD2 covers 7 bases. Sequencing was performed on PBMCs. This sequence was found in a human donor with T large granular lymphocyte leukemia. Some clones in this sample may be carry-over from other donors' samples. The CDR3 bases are TGCGCCAGCAGCTTGGCAGGGCGGGGGCAAGAGACCCAGTACTTC. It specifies CASSLAGRGQETQYF.